Listed here are 8 T cell receptor beta chains from one sample, sequenced in a study of long-term antiretroviral therapy in people with HIV. Investigators performed immunoSEQ version v3.0 at survey level. Data came from immunoSEQ multiplex PCR; TCRdb stores just in-frame clones and leaves some out. The sample lists over 20,000 clones, around four fifths occurring once. Source: unsorted PBMCs, taken 3 years after starting antiretroviral therapy. The receptor source for this set is a young man with HIV.

This chain joins TRBV28 and TRBJ2-1; no definite D call. The germline CDR1 and CDR2 sequences are MDHEN and SYDVKM. The CDR3 sequence is 12 residues long. This chain's CDR3 is CVVDNSYNEQFF. Written as DNA, the CDR3 is TGTGTTGTGGATAACTCCTACAATGAGCAGTTCTTC.

V and J are TRBV2 and TRBJ1-5; D gene unclear. CDR3 length equals 13 residues. Germline V lookup: CDR1 SNHLY, CDR2 FYNNEI. Trimming stripped 6 bases from V and 3 bases from J, with 9 bases between. As DNA, the CDR3 is TGTGCCAGCAGAGTCGACATCAATCAGCCCCAGCATTTT. Amino acid sequence: CASRVDINQPQHF.

V usage is TRBV30 and J usage is TRBJ1-6; TRBD1 is a possible D gene (5 bases). Per germline, CDR1 GTSNPN and CDR2 SVGIG (reference sequence). The CDR3 runs to 15 residues. The ends were cut back, 6 bases at V and 4 bases at J, with 16 bases in the middle. This CDR3 reads CACTTGAGYNSPLHF. The CDR3 DNA follows: TGTGCCTGTACAACAGGAGCAGGGTATAATTCACCCCTCCACTTT.

This chain links TRBV30 with TRBJ2-2; D remains ambiguous. The CDR3 has 10 residues. Germline V lookup: CDR1 GTSNPN, CDR2 SVGIG (reference sequence). V lost 7 bases and J lost 4, with 4 bases in between. CDR3 nucleotides: TGTGCCTACCTCACCGGGGAGCTGTTTTTT. This gives the protein CAYLTGELFF.

The chain joins TRBV4-1 to TRBJ2-1; TRBD1 might be the D (6 bases). The length of the CDR3 is 16 residues. V was trimmed by 2 bases and J by 0 bases, leaving 11 bases between them. Per germline, CDR1 MGHRA and CDR2 YSYEKL. The CDR3 sequence: CASSQRTAHSYNEQFF. The CDR3 region has the DNA TGCGCCAGCAGCCAACGGACAGCGCACTCCTACAATGAGCAGTTCTTC.

CDR3 bases: TGTGCCAGCAGTGAGGCCGAACAGGATCCCTATCAGCCCCAGCATTTT. Translation: CASSEAEQDPYQPQHF. This sequence joins TRBV6-1 and TRBJ1-5; TRBD1 might be the D (5 bases). The CDR3 consists of 16 residues. Germline-derived CDR1 and CDR2 are MNHNS and SASEGT. Deletions cut 3 bases from V and 5 bases from J, with 17 bases between.

This clone was found a few times. The rearrangement uses TRBV7-9 and TRBJ2-4; 7 bases match TRBD2. The germline CDR1 and CDR2 sequences are SEHNR and FQNEAQ (reference sequence). J gave up 3 bases and V 4 bases, and 9 bases lay outside the gene matches. This CDR3 is 16 amino acids long. In DNA form, the CDR3 reads TGTGCCAGCAGCTCGCCACGGGGAGGGGTCAAAAACATTCAGTACTTC. Amino acids: CASSSPRGGVKNIQYF. Filled out from reference TRBV7-9 and TRBJ2-4, the complete variable domain reads DTGVSQNPRHKITKRGQNVTFRCDPISEHNRLYWYRQTLGQGPEFLTYFQNEAQLEKSRLLSDRFSAERPKGSFSTLEIQRTEQGDSAMYLCASSSPRGGVKNIQYFGAGTRLSVL.

This clone showed up just a few times. The CDR3, as DNA: TGTGCCAGCAGTGACAGGACAGACGATCAGCCCCAGCATTTT. Its translation: CASSDRTDDQPQHF. The chain joins TRBV2 to TRBJ1-5, with a tentative D call TRBD1 (6 bases). Germline-derived CDR1 and CDR2 are SNHLY and FYNNEI. CDR3 length: 14 residues. V was cut by 3 bases and J by 5 bases, with 11 bases left in between.